These 32 T cell receptor beta chains originate from one sample sequenced in a study of blood T cell dynamics during melanoma immunotherapy. The time point here: week 3, after first cycle of checkpoint inhibitor. Some clones are missing from TCRdb's copy, which holds only in-frame ones; the method was immunoSEQ multiplex PCR. Among roughly 6,800 clones listed, roughly 77% were seen once. The sequencing here drew on blood, taken from a patient treated with checkpoint blockade. The receptor set was obtained from a human donor with melanoma.

This chain connects TRBV4-1 to TRBJ1-5, with D possibly TRBD1 on 5 matching bases. The germline CDR1 and CDR2 sequences are MGHRA and YSYEKL. V was trimmed by 0 bases and J by 6 bases, leaving 15 bases between them. The CDR3 length is 16 residues. CDR3 sequence: CASSQDLGVGVQPQHF. The CDR3, as DNA: TGCGCCAGCAGCCAAGATCTGGGGGTTGGGGTTCAGCCCCAGCATTTT.

This clone was observed a handful of times. V gene TRBV6-1 combines with J gene TRBJ1-5, with D possibly being TRBD1 (5 bases). Trimming took off 7 bases at V and 7 bases at J, with 17 bases between the two ends. The CDR3 spans 14 residues. From germline, CDR1 is MNHNS and CDR2 SASEGT. CDR3 in amino acids: CASTPSGQLQPQHF. The CDR3 DNA is TGTGCCAGCACTCCATCAGGGCAGTTACAGCCCCAGCATTTT.

The rearrangement joins TRBV6-4 to TRBJ2-1; 7 positions match TRBD2. The ends lost 0 bases at V and 8 bases at J; junction bases unmatched: 7. The germline CDR1 and CDR2 sequences are MRHNA and SNTAGT. CDR3 length equals 15 residues. CDR3: CASSDSSGGGDEQFF. In DNA, the CDR3 is TGTGCCAGCAGTGACTCTTCGGGGGGAGGAGATGAGCAGTTCTTC.

This clone was observed a few times. This rearrangement joins TRBV27 to TRBJ1-5; 8 bases map to TRBD1. The CDR3 totals 15 residues. V dropped 2 bases and J dropped 9; count of bases not matched to a gene: 9. Germline V gene lookup returns CDR1 MNHEY and CDR2 SMNVEV (reference sequence). The CDR3 protein is CASSLRGQAGGPQHF. In DNA form, the CDR3 reads TGTGCCAGCAGTTTACGGGGACAGGCAGGGGGGCCCCAGCATTTT.

This clone was found once. J is TRBJ2-4 and V is TRBV27, with 7 bases identical to TRBD1. Germline CDR1 and CDR2: MNHEY and SMNVEV (reference sequence). The CDR3 spans 14 residues. The V segment lost 4 bases and the J segment 6 bases; nucleotides outside the gene matches: 6. The CDR3 nucleotides are TGTGCCAGCAGTTCCGCAGGGGGTGGAAACATTCAGTACTTC. Translated: CASSSAGGGNIQYF.

This clone was seen a single time. This chain links TRBV6-1 with TRBJ1-4; 10 bases line up with TRBD1. After removal of 3 bases from V and 0 bases from J, the junction contained 4 bases not matched to a gene. The CDR3 contains 17 residues. The V gene's germline CDR1 is MNHNS and CDR2 SASEGT. The CDR3 region has the DNA TGTGCCAGCAGTGACACCGGGACAGGGGCAACTAATGAAAAACTGTTTTTT. This gives the protein CASSDTGTGATNEKLFF.

The chain joins TRBV21-1 to TRBJ2-5. The assigned J gene may be wrong: the sequence end matches TRBJ2-7 better. TRBV21-1 is labeled a pseudogene. The CDR3 spans 19 residues. In DNA form, the CDR3 reads TGTGCCAGCAGCAAGGGTAGAGGGGACGTGAGGGGATTACCCTACGAGCAGTACTTC. Translated, it gives CASSKGRGDVRGLPYEQYF.

In nucleotides, the CDR3 is TGCGCCAGCGGGGGGCCGAACACTGAAGCTTTCTTT. It is translated as CASGGPNTEAFF. This sequence joins TRBV10-2 and TRBJ1-1, with a tentative D call TRBD1 (6 bases). CDR1 and CDR2 (germline): WSHSY, SAAADI. V lost 8 bases and J lost 1, with 8 bases in between. The CDR3 is 12 amino acids.

This sequence joins TRBV2 and TRBJ2-7, with 9 positions matching TRBD1. With 8 bases clipped from V and 6 bases from J, the junction kept 14 bases outside the gene matches. In germline, CDR1 is SNHLY, CDR2 FYNNEI. CDR3 length: 15 amino acids. CDR3 nucleotide sequence: TGTGCCAGCCCGCAGTGGACAGGGGCAGGGGTCGAGCAGTACTTC. It encodes CASPQWTGAGVEQYF.

The rearrangement uses TRBV30 and TRBJ1-6; D is ambiguous. V was trimmed by 6 bases and J by 5 bases, leaving 11 bases between them. The germline V gene has CDR1 GTSNPN and CDR2 SVGIG (reference sequence). CDR3 size: 13 residues. As DNA, the CDR3 is TGTGCCTGCTCAACAGCCCATAATTCACCCCTCCACTTT. Its protein is CACSTAHNSPLHF.

In its sample, this clone was seen a few times. The J gene is TRBJ2-1, the V gene TRBV9; D uncertain. V gave up 2 bases and J gave up 2 bases, with 11 bases separating them. The CDR3 spans 15 residues. Germline V gives CDR1 SGDLS, CDR2 YYNGEE. CDR3 region: CASSVGSDAYNEQFF. The CDR3 DNA is TGTGCCAGCAGCGTCGGCAGCGACGCCTACAATGAGCAGTTCTTC.

The rearrangement uses TRBV7-9 and TRBJ1-5, with TRBD1 identical over 10 bases. Germline-derived CDR1 and CDR2 are SEHNR and FQNEAQ (reference sequence). The CDR3 sequence is 16 residues long. V lost 0 bases and J lost 5; bases outside the gene matches: 4. CDR3 bases: TGTGCCAGCAGCTTAGCCGGGACAGGGGTGGATCAGCCCCAGCATTTT. Translated, it gives CASSLAGTGVDQPQHF.

Only a few counts were recorded for this clone. This chain links TRBV10-3 with TRBJ2-1, with D perhaps matching TRBD1 or TRBD2 (5 bases each). The CDR3 totals 12 residues. Germline CDR1 is ENHRY and CDR2 is SYGVKD. V was cut by 6 bases and J by 6 bases, with 9 bases left in between. CDR3 loop: CAIRGVGNEQFF. CDR3 sequence (DNA): TGTGCCATCAGGGGGGTGGGCAATGAGCAGTTCTTC.

The V call is TRBV4-1, the J call TRBJ1-4; unclear D gene. The V end lost 3 bases, the J end lost 0 bases, and 14 bases lay between the germline ends. The CDR3 has 17 amino acids. Germline lookup yields CDR1 MGHRA and CDR2 YSYEKL. The CDR3 loop reads CASSHQWPLPTNEKLFF. The CDR3, as DNA: TGCGCCAGCAGCCACCAGTGGCCCTTGCCAACTAATGAAAAACTGTTTTTT.

The genes are TRBV27 and TRBJ1-6; D gene unclear. Germline CDR1 MNHEY, CDR2 SMNVEV (reference sequence). Trimming removed 6 bases from V and 8 bases from J, with 17 bases in between. This CDR3 is 15 amino acids long. Here the CDR3 DNA reads TGTGCCAGCAGACAGAGACTCCGGCAGGATTCACCCCTCCACTTT. As protein: CASRQRLRQDSPLHF.

The chain couples TRBV19 to TRBJ2-5, with D possibly called TRBD1 or TRBD2 (5 bases each). The V end was cut by 8 bases, the J end by 5 bases, with 12 bases between. Germline CDR1 is LNHDA and CDR2 is SQIVND (reference sequence). This CDR3 has 12 residues. The CDR3 region has the DNA TGTGCCAGTCGAGGGGTTGGGGAGACCCAGTACTTC. It translates to CASRGVGETQYF.

In its sample, this clone was seen a few times. This chain connects TRBV7-8 to TRBJ1-5, with D unresolved. CDR3 length: 15 residues. The germline V and J ends were trimmed by 1 base and 4 bases, with 11 bases remaining between them. Germline V gene sequence: CDR1 SGHVS, CDR2 FQNEAQ. Here the CDR3 DNA reads TGTGCCAGCAGCTTAGAGCGGAGACTAAATCAGCCCCAGCATTTT. Its protein product is CASSLERRLNQPQHF.

The rearrangement joins TRBV5-1 to TRBJ1-3, with D hard to call. This CDR3 has 14 amino acids. CDR1 is SGHRS and CDR2 is YFSETQ in the germline V gene. V was pared by 0 bases and J by 4 bases, with 8 bases between. This chain's CDR3 is CASSLDQPGNTIYF. CDR3 nucleotides: TGCGCCAGCAGCTTGGATCAGCCCGGAAACACCATATATTTT.

This clone was recorded once. The chain couples TRBV12-5 to TRBJ1-5, with D uncertain. The V end was cut by 3 bases, the J end by 4 bases, with 4 bases between. Germline values: CDR1 LGHNT, CDR2 FRNRAP. This CDR3 contains 12 residues. The CDR3 coding sequence is TGTGCTAGTGGTTTCGGAAATCAGCCCCAGCATTTT. Translation gives CASGFGNQPQHF.

This clone was observed a handful of times. The J gene is TRBJ1-2, the V gene TRBV6-1; maybe TRBD1 (5 bases). This CDR3 contains 14 residues. V was cut by 3 bases and J by 1 base, with 9 bases left in between. The germline CDR1 and CDR2 sequences are MNHNS and SASEGT. The CDR3 region has the DNA TGTGCCAGCAGTGACCCGGGGGGTAACTATGGCTACACCTTC. As protein: CASSDPGGNYGYTF.

The rearrangement links TRBV7-9 to TRBJ1-5, with a possible D match to TRBD1 (5 bases). Germline assignment: CDR1 SEHNR and CDR2 FQNEAQ (reference sequence). CDR3 length: 15 residues. The V gene lost 0 bases and the J gene lost 2 bases, with 8 bases spanning the gap. CDR3: CASSLAGVGNQPQHF. The CDR3 DNA sequence: TGTGCCAGCAGCTTAGCGGGGGTAGGCAATCAGCCCCAGCATTTT.

This chain links TRBV5-4 with TRBJ2-7; TRBD1 matches 10 bases. This CDR3 has 15 residues. The junction had 7 bases not matched to a gene; V was cut back by 2 bases and J by 5 bases. From germline, CDR1 is SGHNT and CDR2 YYREEE (reference sequence). The CDR3 DNA reads TGTGCCAGCAGCTTACCCGGGACAGGGGTTGACGAGCAGTACTTC. Its protein is CASSLPGTGVDEQYF.

This rearrangement joins TRBV19 to TRBJ2-1; a weak D match, TRBD2 (6 bases). CDR3 length: 13 amino acids. CDR1 and CDR2 from the germline V gene are LNHDA and SQIVND (reference sequence). Trimming removed 5 bases from V and 7 bases from J, with 12 bases in between. The CDR3 loop is CASSRREINEQFF. The CDR3 region has the DNA TGTGCCAGTAGTCGACGGGAGATTAATGAGCAGTTCTTC.

V gene TRBV15 combines with J gene TRBJ1-2, with D hard to call. Trimming left V 5 bases short and J 1 base short, with 23 bases between. Germline CDR1 reads LNHNV; CDR2 reads YYDKDF (reference sequence). This CDR3 contains 18 residues. In nucleotides, the CDR3 is TGTGCCACCAGCCCACGACCGCCGACTCTTGCTCATAACTATGGCTACACCTTC. This encodes CATSPRPPTLAHNYGYTF.

This rearrangement joins TRBV9 to TRBJ1-3; TRBD1 is a possible D gene (6 bases). CDR1 is SGDLS, CDR2 YYNGEE, per germline. The V gene lost 2 bases and the J gene lost 0 bases, with 9 bases spanning the gap. This CDR3 has 15 residues. The CDR3 bases are TGTGCCAGCAGCGTCTCAGGGGACTCTGGAAACACCATATATTTT. Its translation: CASSVSGDSGNTIYF.

A single count supports this clone. The chain links TRBV5-6 to TRBJ2-3, with unresolved D. Looked up from germline, CDR1 is SGHDT and CDR2 is YYEEEE. The germline V and J ends were trimmed by 1 base and 3 bases, with 15 bases remaining between them. CDR3 length: 16 residues. CDR3 in DNA: TGTGCCAGCAGCTTGTCTCGGAGTAGTGGTACAGATACGCAGTATTTT. Translated, it gives CASSLSRSSGTDTQYF.

V and J are TRBV7-9 and TRBJ2-1; D is ambiguous. Looked up from germline, CDR1 is SEHNR and CDR2 is FQNEAQ (reference sequence). The CDR3 contains 14 residues. The V gene lost 5 bases and the J gene lost 3 bases, with 11 bases spanning the gap. The CDR3 here is CASSPVGIYNEQFF. The CDR3 DNA is TGTGCCAGCAGCCCCGTTGGTATCTACAATGAGCAGTTCTTC.

In its sample, this clone was seen once. CDR3 sequence (DNA): TGTGCCAGCAGTTTATCCTTCCCCCTCTCCTACGAGCAGTACTTC. Translating it yields CASSLSFPLSYEQYF. The rearrangement uses TRBV27 and TRBJ2-7, with no clear D. The CDR3 covers 15 residues. The V gene's germline CDR1 is MNHEY and CDR2 SMNVEV (reference sequence). V was clipped by 0 bases and J by 0 bases, with 9 bases between them.

The chain employs TRBV6-5 and TRBJ1-3; TRBD1 matches 9 bases. The CDR3 totals 16 residues. CDR1 is MNHEY, CDR2 SVGAGI, per germline. V lost 2 bases and J lost 0; bases outside the gene matches: 2. The CDR3 reads CASSYVGQGSGNTIYF. CDR3 coding DNA: TGTGCCAGCAGTTACGTGGGACAGGGCTCTGGAAACACCATATATTTT.

The chain has TRBV6-6 and TRBJ1-1; no definite D call. The CDR3 totals 11 residues. CDR1 MNHNY and CDR2 SVGAGI come from the germline V gene (reference sequence). Trimming left V 4 bases short and J 8 bases short, with 8 bases between. CDR3: CASSSLGEAFF. For the CDR3, the DNA is TGTGCCAGCAGTTCCCTAGGGGAAGCTTTCTTT.

The V gene is TRBV9, the J gene TRBJ2-5; tentatively, D is TRBD1 (5 bases). Germline assignment: CDR1 SGDLS and CDR2 YYNGEE. Trimming took off 4 bases at V and 9 bases at J, with 16 bases between the two ends. There are 13 residues in the CDR3. The CDR3 loop reads CASSPQFQGAQYF. DNA for the CDR3: TGTGCCAGCAGCCCACAGTTCCAAGGGGCCCAGTACTTC.

V gene TRBV19 combines with J gene TRBJ2-4; D gene uncertain. V lost 6 bases, J lost 1 base, and 10 bases lay in between. The germline CDR1 and CDR2 sequences are LNHDA and SQIVND (reference sequence). The CDR3 length is 14 residues. For the CDR3, the DNA is TGTGCCAGTAGAGGCGGAATCGCCAAAAACATTCAGTACTTC. Translating it yields CASRGGIAKNIQYF.